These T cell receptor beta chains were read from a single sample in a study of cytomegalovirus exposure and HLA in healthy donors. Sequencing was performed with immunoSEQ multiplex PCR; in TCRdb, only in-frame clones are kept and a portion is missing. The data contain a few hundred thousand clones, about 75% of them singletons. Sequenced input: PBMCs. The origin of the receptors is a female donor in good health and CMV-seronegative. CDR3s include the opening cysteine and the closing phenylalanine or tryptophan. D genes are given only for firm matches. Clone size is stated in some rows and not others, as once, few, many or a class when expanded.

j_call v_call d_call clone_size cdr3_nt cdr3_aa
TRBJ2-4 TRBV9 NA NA TGTGCCAGCAGCGAGGGGATTCCGGGACATCTTTACTTC CASSEGIPGHLYF
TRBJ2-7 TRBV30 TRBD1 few TGTGCCTGGAGTAAGGGGACAGGGCGGTACGAGCAGTACTTC CAWSKGTGRYEQYF
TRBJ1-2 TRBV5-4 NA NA TGTGCCAGCAGGCCCCGCCAGACAGGCCTCGCGCCGGGGTATGGCTACACCTTC CASRPRQTGLAPGYGYTF
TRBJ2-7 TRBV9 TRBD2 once TGTGCCAGCAGCGCAGCTTGGGGACTAGCGGGACCCTACGAGCAGTACTTC CASSAAWGLAGPYEQYF
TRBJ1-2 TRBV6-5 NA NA TGTGCCAGCAGTTACGGCGGGGATTACTATGGCTACACCTTC CASSYGGDYYGYTF
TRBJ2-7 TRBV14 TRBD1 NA TGTGCCAGCAGCCCAACCGGGACAGGGGGCTCCTACGAGCAGTACTTC CASSPTGTGGSYEQYF
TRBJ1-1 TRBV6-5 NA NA TGTGCCAGCAACGAGGCAGGGATGAACACTGAAGCTTTCTTT CASNEAGMNTEAFF
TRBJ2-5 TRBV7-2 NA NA TGTGCCAGCAGCTTAGTGGGGCTAGCGAGACAAGAGACCCAGTACTTC CASSLVGLARQETQYF
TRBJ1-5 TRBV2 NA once TGTGCCAGCAGTGAAGCCCGGGGTAGCAATCAGCCCCAGCATTTT CASSEARGSNQPQHF
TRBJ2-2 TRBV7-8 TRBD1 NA TGTGCCAGCAGCTTAGCGCGCACAGGGGGCACCGGGGAGCTGTTTTTT CASSLARTGGTGELFF
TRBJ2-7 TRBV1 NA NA TGCACCAGCAGCCCGTACTACGAGCAGTACTTC CTSSPYYEQYF
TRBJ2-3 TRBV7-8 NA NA TGTGCCAGCAGCTTACTCCGGCAGGACAGAGATACGCAGTATTTT CASSLLRQDRDTQYF
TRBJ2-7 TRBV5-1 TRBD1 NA TGCGCCAGCAGCCTAAGGACAGGAAGCGAGCAGTACTTC CASSLRTGSEQYF
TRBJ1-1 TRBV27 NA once TGTGCCAGCAGTTTAATTATGAACACTGAAGCTTTCTTT CASSLIMNTEAFF
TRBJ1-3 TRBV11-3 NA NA TGTGCCAGCAGCTTAGATGGAGGACTAAGCGGGGCTGGAAACACCATATATTTT CASSLDGGLSGAGNTIYF
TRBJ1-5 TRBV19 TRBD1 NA TGTGCCAGTAGTGGGGGGACAGTTAGCAATCAGCCCCAGCATTTT CASSGGTVSNQPQHF
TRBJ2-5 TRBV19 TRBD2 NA TGTGCCAGTAGTATGTCGGCGGGAGGGCCCTGGGAGACCCAGTACTTC CASSMSAGGPWETQYF
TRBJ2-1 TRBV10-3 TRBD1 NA TGTGCCATCAGTGCAGACAGGGGGAGCTCCTACAATGAGCAGTTCTTC CAISADRGSSYNEQFF
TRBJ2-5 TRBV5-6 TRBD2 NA TGTGCCAGCAGCTTATCCCTAGCGGGATACCAAGAGACCCAGTACTTC CASSLSLAGYQETQYF
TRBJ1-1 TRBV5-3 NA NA TGTGCCAGAAGCAGGGGCATAAACACTGAAGCTTTCTTT CARSRGINTEAFF
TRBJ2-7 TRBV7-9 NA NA TGTGCCAGCAGCTTGGAGGGACCTCCTTCCTACGAGCAGTACTTC CASSLEGPPSYEQYF
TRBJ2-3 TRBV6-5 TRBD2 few TGTGCCAGTTCTAGCGGGAGCACAGATACGCAGTATTTT CASSSGSTDTQYF
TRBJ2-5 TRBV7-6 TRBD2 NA TGTGCCAGCAGCTCCCAGCGCAGCGGGAGTGGGGAGACCCAGTACTTC CASSSQRSGSGETQYF
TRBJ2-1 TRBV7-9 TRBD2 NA TGTGCCAGCAGCCCTAGCGGGACTTACAATGAGCAGTTCTTC CASSPSGTYNEQFF
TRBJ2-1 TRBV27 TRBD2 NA TGTGCCAGCAGTGCGCGGGAGCTCTACAATGAGCAGTTCTTC CASSARELYNEQFF
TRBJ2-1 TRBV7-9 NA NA TGTGCCAGCAGATCCACCTTGGCGGGGAGCTCCTACAATGAGCAGTTCTTC CASRSTLAGSSYNEQFF
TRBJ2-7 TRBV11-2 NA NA TGTGCCAGCAGCTTCAGTTGGAGGGGGCATCCCTACGAGCAGTACTTC CASSFSWRGHPYEQYF
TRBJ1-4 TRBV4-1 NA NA TGCGCCAGCAGCCAAGTTGGGCAGCCCAATGAAAAACTGTTTTTT CASSQVGQPNEKLFF
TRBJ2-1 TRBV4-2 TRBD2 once TGTGCCAGCAGCCAAGATCCAGCGGGAGGATCCCATGAGCAGTTCTTC CASSQDPAGGSHEQFF
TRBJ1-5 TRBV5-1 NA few TGCGCCAGCAGCTTGGTCGTGCAGGCAAATCAGCCCCAGCATTTT CASSLVVQANQPQHF
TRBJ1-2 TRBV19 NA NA TGTGCCAGTAGTCCCCGGGGAGGGAGCGGGACTAGTAACTATGGCTACACCTTC CASSPRGGSGTSNYGYTF
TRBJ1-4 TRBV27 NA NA TGTGCCAGCAGCTTCCGGGATATGGAAAAACTGTTTTTT CASSFRDMEKLFF
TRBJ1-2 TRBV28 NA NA TGTGCCAGCAGTTTCGTAGACACCGGGACACCGTTTGTTTACTATGGCTACACCTTC CASSFVDTGTPFVYYGYTF
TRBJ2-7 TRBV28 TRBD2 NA TGTGCCAGCAGTTTCCCACTAGCGGGAACCGACGAGCAGTACTTC CASSFPLAGTDEQYF
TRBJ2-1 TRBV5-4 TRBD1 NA TGTGCCAGCAGCTACGGACAGGGGGGAGACAATGAGCAGTTCTTC CASSYGQGGDNEQFF
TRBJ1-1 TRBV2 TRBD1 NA TGTGCCAGCAGCGATAGGACAGGGCCATTTAGGAACACTGAAGCTTTCTTT CASSDRTGPFRNTEAFF
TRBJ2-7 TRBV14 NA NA TGTGCCAGCAGCCAAGAGGACGGGGTCGAGCAGTACTTC CASSQEDGVEQYF
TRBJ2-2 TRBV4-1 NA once TGCGCCAGCAGCCAAGTAGGGGCGCGACCCGGGGAGCTGTTTTTT CASSQVGARPGELFF
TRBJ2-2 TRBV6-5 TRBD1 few TGTGCCAGCAGTTATGGGACAGGGGATTTCACCGGGGAGCTGTTTTTT CASSYGTGDFTGELFF
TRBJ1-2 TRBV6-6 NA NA TGTGCCAGCACCCGGACCCACGGGGAGTATGGCTACACCTTC CASTRTHGEYGYTF